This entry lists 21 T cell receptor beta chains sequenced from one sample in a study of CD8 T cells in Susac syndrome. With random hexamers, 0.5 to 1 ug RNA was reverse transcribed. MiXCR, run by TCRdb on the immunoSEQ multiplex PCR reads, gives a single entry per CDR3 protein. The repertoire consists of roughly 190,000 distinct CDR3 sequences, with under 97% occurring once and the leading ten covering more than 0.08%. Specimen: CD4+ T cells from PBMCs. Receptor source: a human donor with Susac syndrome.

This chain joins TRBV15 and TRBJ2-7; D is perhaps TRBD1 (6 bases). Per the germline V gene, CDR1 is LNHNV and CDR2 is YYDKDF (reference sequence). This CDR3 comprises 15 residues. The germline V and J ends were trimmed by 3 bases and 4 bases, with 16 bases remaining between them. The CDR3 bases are TGTGCCACCAGCAGTCACGGCCAGGGGCGGTACGAGCAGTACTTC. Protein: CATSSHGQGRYEQYF.

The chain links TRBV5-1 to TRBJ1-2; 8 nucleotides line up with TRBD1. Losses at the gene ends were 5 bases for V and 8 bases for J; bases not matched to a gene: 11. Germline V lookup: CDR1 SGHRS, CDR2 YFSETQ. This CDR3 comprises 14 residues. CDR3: CASRPLDRAWGYTF. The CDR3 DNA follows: TGCGCCAGCAGACCATTGGACAGGGCTTGGGGCTACACCTTC.

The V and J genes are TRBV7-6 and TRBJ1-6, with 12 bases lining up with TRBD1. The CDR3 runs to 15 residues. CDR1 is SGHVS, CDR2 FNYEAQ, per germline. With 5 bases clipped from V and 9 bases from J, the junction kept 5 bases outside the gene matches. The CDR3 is CASSRGDRGRSPLHF. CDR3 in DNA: TGTGCCAGCAGCCGAGGGGACAGGGGGCGTTCACCCCTCCACTTT.

CDR3 protein: CASSVSPSGTSTDTQYF. In DNA form, the CDR3 reads TGTGCCAGCAGCGTAAGCCCATCGGGGACTAGCACAGATACGCAGTATTTT. The chain is built from TRBV9 and TRBJ2-3; D possibly corresponds to TRBD2 (6 bases). The CDR3 is 17 residues long. Germline-derived CDR1 and CDR2 are SGDLS and YYNGEE. Trimming pared 1 base from V and 0 bases from J, leaving 15 bases between.

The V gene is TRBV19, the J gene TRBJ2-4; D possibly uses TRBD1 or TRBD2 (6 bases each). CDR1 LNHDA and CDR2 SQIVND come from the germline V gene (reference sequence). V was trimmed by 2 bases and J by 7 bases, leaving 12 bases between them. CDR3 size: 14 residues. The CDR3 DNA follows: TGTGCCAGTAGTATAAAGGGGGGCGGGAACATTCAGTACTTC. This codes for CASSIKGGGNIQYF. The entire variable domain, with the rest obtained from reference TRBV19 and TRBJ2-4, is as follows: DGGITQSPKYLFRKEGQNVTLSCEQNLNHDAMYWYRQDPGQGLRLIYYSQIVNDFQKGDIAEGYSVSREKKESFPLTVTSAQKNPTAFYLCASSIKGGGNIQYFGAGTRLSVL.

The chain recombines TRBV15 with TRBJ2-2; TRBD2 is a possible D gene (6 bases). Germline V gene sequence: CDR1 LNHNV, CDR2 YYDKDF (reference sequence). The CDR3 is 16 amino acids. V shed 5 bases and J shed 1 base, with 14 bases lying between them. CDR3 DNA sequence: TGTGCCACCAGCCAAAACGGGGGAATGAACACCGGGGAGCTGTTTTTT. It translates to CATSQNGGMNTGELFF. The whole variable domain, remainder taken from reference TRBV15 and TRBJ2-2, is DAMVIQNPRYQVTQFGKPVTLSCSQTLNHNVMYWYQQKSSQAPKLLFHYYDKDFNNEADTPDNFQSRRPNTSFCFLDIRSPGLGDTAMYLCATSQNGGMNTGELFFGEGSRLTVL.

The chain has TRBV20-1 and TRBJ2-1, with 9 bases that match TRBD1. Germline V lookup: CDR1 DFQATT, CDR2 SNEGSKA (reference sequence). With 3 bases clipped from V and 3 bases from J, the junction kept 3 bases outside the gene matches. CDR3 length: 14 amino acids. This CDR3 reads CSASRDRDYNEQFF. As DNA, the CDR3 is TGCAGTGCTAGCCGGGACAGGGACTACAATGAGCAGTTCTTC.

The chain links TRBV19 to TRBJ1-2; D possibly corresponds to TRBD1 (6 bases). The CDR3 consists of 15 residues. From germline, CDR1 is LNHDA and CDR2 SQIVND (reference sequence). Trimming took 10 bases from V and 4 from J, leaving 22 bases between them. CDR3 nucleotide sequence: TGTGCCACGAAACTCCCGGGGGGCGCAGGCTATGGCTACACCTTC. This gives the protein CATKLPGGAGYGYTF.

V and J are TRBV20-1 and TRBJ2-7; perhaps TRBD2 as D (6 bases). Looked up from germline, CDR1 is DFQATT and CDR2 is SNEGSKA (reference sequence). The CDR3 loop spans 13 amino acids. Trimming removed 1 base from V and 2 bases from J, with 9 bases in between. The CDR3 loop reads CSARAGLTYEQYF. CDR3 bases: TGCAGTGCTAGAGCCGGACTAACCTACGAGCAGTACTTC.

The CDR3 DNA reads as TGCAGCGTTGTCGAGACAGGGAACGAGCAGTACTTC. Translating it yields CSVVETGNEQYF. This chain joins TRBV29-1 and TRBJ2-7; TRBD1 matches 7 bases. CDR1 is SQVTM, CDR2 ANQGSEA, per germline. The CDR3 totals 12 residues. V gave up 4 bases and J gave up 5 bases; unmatched junction bases: 5.

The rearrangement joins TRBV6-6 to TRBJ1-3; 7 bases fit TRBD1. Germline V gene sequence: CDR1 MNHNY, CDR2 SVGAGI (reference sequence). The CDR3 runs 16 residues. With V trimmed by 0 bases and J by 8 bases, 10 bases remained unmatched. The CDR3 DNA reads TGTGCCAGCAGTTACTCGATAGGGGGCGCGTGGCACACCATATATTTT. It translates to CASSYSIGGAWHTIYF.

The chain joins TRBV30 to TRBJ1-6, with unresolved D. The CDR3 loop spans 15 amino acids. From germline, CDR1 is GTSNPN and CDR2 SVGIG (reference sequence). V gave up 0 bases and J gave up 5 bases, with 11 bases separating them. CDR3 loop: CAWSVLAANNSPLHF. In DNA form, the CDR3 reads TGTGCCTGGAGTGTACTCGCCGCGAATAATTCACCCCTCCACTTT. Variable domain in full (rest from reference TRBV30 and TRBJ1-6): SQTIHQWPATLVQPVGSPLSLECTVEGTSNPNLYWYRQAAGRGLQLLFYSVGIGQISSEVPQNLSASRPQDRQFILSSKKLLLSDSGFYLCAWSVLAANNSPLHFGNGTRLTVT.

Here the CDR3 reads CASSERQNYGYTF. CDR3 nucleotide sequence: TGTGCCAGCAGTGAAAGGCAGAACTATGGCTACACCTTC. The chain employs TRBV2 and TRBJ1-2; D is undetermined. This CDR3 comprises 13 residues. The V end was cut by 2 bases, the J end by 2 bases, with 6 bases between. Germline assignment: CDR1 SNHLY and CDR2 FYNNEI.

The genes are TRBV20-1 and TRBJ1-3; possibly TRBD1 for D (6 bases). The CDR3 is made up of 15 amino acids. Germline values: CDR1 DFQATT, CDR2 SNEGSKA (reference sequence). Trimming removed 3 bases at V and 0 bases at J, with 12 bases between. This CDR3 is CSASRGPNSGNTIYF. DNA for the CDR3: TGCAGTGCTAGCAGGGGCCCCAACTCTGGAAACACCATATATTTT.

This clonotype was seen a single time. The CDR3 is CAWTGGSSNEKLFF. The DNA for the CDR3 is TGTGCCTGGACAGGGGGCTCGTCTAATGAAAAACTGTTTTTT. The chain couples TRBV30 to TRBJ1-4; 8 bases fit TRBD1. The CDR3 covers 14 residues. The germline CDR1 and CDR2 sequences are GTSNPN and SVGIG (reference sequence). The V and J ends lost 4 bases and 3 bases, in that order; junction bases with no gene match: 4.

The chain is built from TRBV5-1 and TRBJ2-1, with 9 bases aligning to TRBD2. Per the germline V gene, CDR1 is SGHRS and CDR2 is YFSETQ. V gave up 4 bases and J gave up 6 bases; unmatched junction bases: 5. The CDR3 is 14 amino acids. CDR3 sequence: CASSGGLASNEQFF. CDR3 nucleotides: TGCGCCAGCAGCGGGGGACTAGCCTCCAATGAGCAGTTCTTC.

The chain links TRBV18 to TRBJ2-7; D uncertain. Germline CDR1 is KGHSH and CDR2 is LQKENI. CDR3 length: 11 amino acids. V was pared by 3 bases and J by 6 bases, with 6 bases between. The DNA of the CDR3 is TGTGCCAGCTCACCCCAGAGCGAGCAGTACTTC. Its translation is CASSPQSEQYF.

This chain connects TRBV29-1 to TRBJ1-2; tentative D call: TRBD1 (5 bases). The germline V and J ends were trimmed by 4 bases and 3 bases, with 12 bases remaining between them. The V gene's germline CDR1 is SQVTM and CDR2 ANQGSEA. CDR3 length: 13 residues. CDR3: CSVGGAGDYGYTF. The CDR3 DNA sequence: TGCAGCGTTGGCGGGGCGGGCGACTATGGCTACACCTTC.

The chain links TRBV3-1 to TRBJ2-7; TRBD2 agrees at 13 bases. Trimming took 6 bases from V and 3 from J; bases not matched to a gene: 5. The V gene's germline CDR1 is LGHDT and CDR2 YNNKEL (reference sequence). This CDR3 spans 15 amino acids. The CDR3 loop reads CASSLGTSGVYEQYF. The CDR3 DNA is TGTGCCAGCAGTTTGGGGACTAGCGGGGTCTACGAGCAGTACTTC.

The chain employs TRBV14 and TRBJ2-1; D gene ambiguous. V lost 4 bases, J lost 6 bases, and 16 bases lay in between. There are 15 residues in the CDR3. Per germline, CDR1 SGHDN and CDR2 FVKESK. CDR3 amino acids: CASSLSVEESNEQFF. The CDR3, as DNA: TGTGCCAGCAGCCTTTCGGTCGAGGAATCCAATGAGCAGTTCTTC.

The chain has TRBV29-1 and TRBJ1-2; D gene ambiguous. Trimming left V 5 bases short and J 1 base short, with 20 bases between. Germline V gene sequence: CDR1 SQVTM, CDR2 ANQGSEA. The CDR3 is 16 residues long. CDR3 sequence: CSVPRGPGTFNYGYTF. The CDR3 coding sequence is TGCAGCGTTCCAAGAGGTCCCGGAACCTTTAACTATGGCTACACCTTC.